A selection of T cell receptor beta chains follows, all from one sample in a study of identical twins. TCRdb re-analysed the 5' RACE reads in MiXCR, keeping a single row per CDR3 protein. The sample shows 750,000 to 950,000 distinct CDR3 sequences, about 12% of them seen only once. These same records also appear under a second study, on yellow fever vaccine responses in identical twins.

Material: PBMCs. The source of these receptors is a woman under 30 in good health. Each CDR3 is given with its conserved first and last residue. The order of the fields is clone size, V gene, D gene, J gene, CDR3 DNA, CDR3 protein. The D gene is left open where the match is weak. Some rows mark clone size as missing; the rest say once, few, many or name a class of expanded clone.

few	TRBV20-1	-	TRBJ2-1	TGCAGTGCAAGGGAGAGGACCTACAATGAGCAGTTCTTC	CSARERTYNEQFF
-	TRBV19	-	TRBJ1-6	TGTGCCAGTAGTCTAAGGGACAAAGGTTCACCCCTCCACTTT	CASSLRDKGSPLHF
few	TRBV12-3/TRBV12-4	-	TRBJ2-7	TGTGCCAGCAGGTACTCCGGGACATCTTACGAGCAGTACTTC	CASRYSGTSYEQYF
many	TRBV12-5	-	TRBJ2-3	TGTGCTAGTGGTTTGGGCCGCCCCCTTAGCACAGATACGCAGTATTTT	CASGLGRPLSTDTQYF
-	TRBV7-6	-	TRBJ2-5	TGTGCCAGCAGCCCTAGGGTGAGCGCGGAGACCCAGTACTTC	CASSPRVSAETQYF
few	TRBV10-3	-	TRBJ2-3	TGTGCCATCAGTGCCGGCGGTCGCACAGATACGCAGTATTTT	CAISAGGRTDTQYF
few	TRBV7-9	TRBD1	TRBJ2-7	TGTGCCAGCAGCTTAACCGGGACAGGAAACTACGAGCAGTACTTC	CASSLTGTGNYEQYF
-	TRBV15	-	TRBJ2-1	TGTGCCACCAGCAGAGGTGTGTCCTACAATGAGCAGTTCTTC	CATSRGVSYNEQFF
few	TRBV24-1	TRBD1	TRBJ2-5	TGTGCCACCAGTGATTCGGACAGGGCGGAGACCCAGTACTTC	CATSDSDRAETQYF
many	TRBV20-1	-	TRBJ1-1	TGCAGTGCCCGAGAGTGGGTTGACACTGAAGCTTTCTTT	CSAREWVDTEAFF
-	TRBV7-9	-	TRBJ2-4	TGTGCCAGCAGCTCACTCCCCGGGGCGGGGAATGACATTCAGTACTTC	CASSSLPGAGNDIQYF
-	TRBV7-9	-	TRBJ1-2	TGTGCCAGCAGCTTAGCGGCGGGGCAGGGACATGGCTACACCTTC	CASSLAAGQGHGYTF
-	TRBV5-6	TRBD1	TRBJ1-2	TGTGCCAGCAGCTGGCTCCCCACAGGGGGTGGTGGCTACACCTTC	CASSWLPTGGGGYTF
-	TRBV10-3	TRBD1	TRBJ2-1	TGTGCCATCAGTGAAGGGACAGGGGCTAAAAATGAGCAGTTCTTC	CAISEGTGAKNEQFF
-	TRBV7-8	-	TRBJ2-5	TGTGCCAGCAGCTTGTCTTTGCAGGCACCACTGAGTCGCGTTTTTGAGACCCAGTACTTC	CASSLSLQAPLSRVFETQYF
-	TRBV12-3/TRBV12-4	-	TRBJ1-2	TGTGCCAGCAGTTTAAGCAGGGCGGTTCCTAACTATGGCTACACCTTC	CASSLSRAVPNYGYTF
few	TRBV5-1	TRBD1	TRBJ2-2	TGCGCCAGCAGGCCCGCCTACCGGGACAGAAAAACCGGGGAGCTGTTTTTT	CASRPAYRDRKTGELFF
few	TRBV6-5	-	TRBJ2-5	TGTGCCAGCAGTTACTCCAGGTCAGGGACCCAGTACTTC	CASSYSRSGTQYF
many	TRBV12-3/TRBV12-4	TRBD2	TRBJ2-5	TGTGCCAGCAGTTTAGCGCGACTAGCGGGGAACACTCAAGAGACCCAGTACTTC	CASSLARLAGNTQETQYF
few	TRBV28	TRBD1	TRBJ2-5	TGTGCCAGCAGTTTATTACAGGGGGCCCTCCAAGAGACCCAGTACTTC	CASSLLQGALQETQYF
-	TRBV2	-	TRBJ2-7	TGTGCCAGCACCGGCCAGGGGGTTCGCGGGAGTCACGAGCAGTACTTC	CASTGQGVRGSHEQYF
-	TRBV20-1	-	TRBJ1-2	TGCAGTGCTAGTCAGGGGCAGGACTATGGCTACACCTTC	CSASQGQDYGYTF
-	TRBV10-3	TRBD2	TRBJ2-1	TGTGCCATCAGCGGTCCCGGGACTAGCGGAACCTACAATGAGCAGTTCTTC	CAISGPGTSGTYNEQFF
few	TRBV13	-	TRBJ2-3	TGTGCCAGCAGCTTAGCGGGGGAGGTGTATTTT	CASSLAGEVYF
-	TRBV9	TRBD2	TRBJ2-1	TGTGCCAGCAGCGTAGGACTAGCGGGGAATACCTACGGGAATGAGCAGTTCTTC	CASSVGLAGNTYGNEQFF
-	TRBV3-1	TRBD2	TRBJ2-1	TGTGCCTGCAGCCCCGGACTAGCGGGGTACAATGAGCAGTTCTTC	CACSPGLAGYNEQFF
many	TRBV14	TRBD2	TRBJ2-1	TGTGCCAGCAGCCAAGATGGCGGGAGCTCCTACAATGAGCAGTTCTTC	CASSQDGGSSYNEQFF
many	TRBV11-2	-	TRBJ1-1	TGTGCCAGCAGCTTAGTTTACACTGAAGCTTTCTTT	CASSLVYTEAFF
few	TRBV11-1	TRBD1	TRBJ2-6	TGTGCCAGCAGCTTAGTAGTGAGGGGACAGGCGATCTCTGGGGCCAACGTCCTGACTTTC	CASSLVVRGQAISGANVLTF
few	TRBV12-3/TRBV12-4	TRBD1	TRBJ1-2	TGTGCCAGCCGGGCCGGGACAGGGGGCTTCTGGGGCTACACCTTC	CASRAGTGGFWGYTF
many	TRBV18	-	TRBJ1-4	TGTGCCAGCTCACCTCAGAGTAATGAAAAACTGTTTTTT	CASSPQSNEKLFF
-	TRBV7-3	-	TRBJ2-1	TGTGCCCGCAGTCCTGTCGTGGGGGTTGGCTATAAGAACAATGAGCAGTTCTTC	CARSPVVGVGYKNNEQFF
few	TRBV28	TRBD1	TRBJ1-6	TGTGCCAGCGGAACTCCAGGGGGGACGGGGTATAATTCACCCCTCCACTTT	CASGTPGGTGYNSPLHF
-	TRBV11-2	-	TRBJ2-3	TGTGCCAGCAGCTTAGAGGTCCCCAGAAGCGGAGATACGCAGTATTTT	CASSLEVPRSGDTQYF
-	TRBV20-1	-	TRBJ2-3	TGCAGTGCTAGAGATCCCAGGGGACCCACAGATACGCAGTATTTT	CSARDPRGPTDTQYF
few	TRBV6-1	TRBD1	TRBJ2-2	TGTGCCATCTTCTCGGGACAGGAGAACACCGGGGAGCTGTTTTTT	CAIFSGQENTGELFF
many	TRBV28	-	TRBJ2-2	TGTGCCAGCTCCCTGGGGCGAGCCGGGGAGCTGTTTTTT	CASSLGRAGELFF